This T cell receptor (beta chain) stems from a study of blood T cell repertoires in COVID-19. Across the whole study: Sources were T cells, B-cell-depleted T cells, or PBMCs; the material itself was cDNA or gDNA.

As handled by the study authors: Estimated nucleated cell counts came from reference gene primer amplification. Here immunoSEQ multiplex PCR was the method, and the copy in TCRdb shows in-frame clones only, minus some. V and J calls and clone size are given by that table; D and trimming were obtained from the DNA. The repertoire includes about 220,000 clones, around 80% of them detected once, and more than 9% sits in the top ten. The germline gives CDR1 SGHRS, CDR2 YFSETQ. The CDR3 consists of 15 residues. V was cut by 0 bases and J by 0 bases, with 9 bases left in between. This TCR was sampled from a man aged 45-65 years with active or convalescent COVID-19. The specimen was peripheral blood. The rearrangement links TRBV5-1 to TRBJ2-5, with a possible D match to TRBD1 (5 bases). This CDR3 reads CASSLASGHQETQYF. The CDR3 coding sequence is TGCGCCAGCAGCTTGGCCTCAGGGCACCAAGAGACCCAGTACTTC.